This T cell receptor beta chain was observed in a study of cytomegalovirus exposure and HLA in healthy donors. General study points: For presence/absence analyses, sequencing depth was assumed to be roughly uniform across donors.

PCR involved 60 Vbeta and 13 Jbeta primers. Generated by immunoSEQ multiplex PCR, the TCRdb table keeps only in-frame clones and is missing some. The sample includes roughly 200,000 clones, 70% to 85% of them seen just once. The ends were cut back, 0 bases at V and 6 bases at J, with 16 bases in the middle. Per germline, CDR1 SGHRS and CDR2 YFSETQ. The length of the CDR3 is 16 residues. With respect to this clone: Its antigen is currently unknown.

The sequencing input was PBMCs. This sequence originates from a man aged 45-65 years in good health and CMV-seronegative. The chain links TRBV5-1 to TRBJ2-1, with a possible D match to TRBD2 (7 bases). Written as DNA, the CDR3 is TGCGCCAGCAGCTTGGAGGGGGGAGGGATTCCCAATGAGCAGTTCTTC. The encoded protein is CASSLEGGGIPNEQFF.